This T cell receptor beta chain was captured in a study of shared clonotypes between healthy human individuals. The study, taken as a whole, reports: Sharing across a handful of donors was seen in 4% to 5.5% of naive CD4 clonotypes.

All the donors were Caucasian adults who lived in Nashville, Tennessee. Negatively enriched CD4+ T cells were divided by CD45RA into naive and memory. Profiled with immunoSEQ multiplex PCR; TCRdb holds only in-frame clones, not every one. The table lists about 1 million clones, around 76% of them singletons. Details on this clone: Its target is not known.

The CDR3 has 14 amino acids. The V gene end was trimmed by 6 bases and the J gene end by 5 bases; junction bases not matched to a gene: 6. CDR1 is MNHNS and CDR2 is SASEGT in the germline V gene. This clonotype was sampled from a man aged 18 to 30 in good health. This chain connects TRBV6-1 to TRBJ2-5; 10 bases match TRBD1. Sequenced sample: memory CD4+ T cells sorted from blood. Subset: CD45RA-negative fraction. CDR3 coding DNA: TGTGCCAGCAGATGGACAGGGGGGAGGGAGACCCAGTACTTC. Translating gives CASRWTGGRETQYF.